The sequence of this T cell receptor beta chain was determined in a study of blood T cell repertoires in COVID-19. About the research overall: From the United States, Italy and Spain came samples of acute and convalescent COVID-19. Sample material is recorded as cDNA or gDNA derived from T cells, B-cell-depleted T cells, or PBMCs.

Original data processing: How many nucleated cells were present was estimated from reference gene primer amplification. Sequencing was performed with immunoSEQ multiplex PCR; in TCRdb, only in-frame clones are kept and a portion is missing. The V and J calls and clone size were taken over from that table, and D and trimming were inferred from the DNA. The table lists under 30,000 clones, about nine tenths of them singletons. Unmatched junction bases numbered 9, after V lost 8 bases and J lost 9 bases. The germline V gene has CDR1 LNHNV and CDR2 YYDKDF (reference sequence). The CDR3 length is 15 residues.

Input material: peripheral blood. The sequence was collected from a human donor with active COVID-19. The donor label of this sample is uncertain. V usage is TRBV15 and J usage is TRBJ2-1; TRBD2 aligns across 14 bases. In DNA, the CDR3 is TGTGCCACCGGCGGGACTAGCGGGAGAGGGGGTGAGCAGTTCTTC. Protein: CATGGTSGRGGEQFF.